Following are 26 T cell receptor beta chains from one sample sequenced in a study of blood T cell repertoires in COVID-19 (dated by TCRdb to 2020 to 2021). The method behind the library was the immunoSEQ multiplex PCR assay. TCRdb took over this immuneACCESS table, retaining in-frame rearrangements with V and J assigned. Such tables are incomplete; in checked studies, under half of the missing clones stem from an unresolved V gene, and the remainder is unexplained. Across this sample there are about 210,000 clones, with 75% to 90% seen only once. The top ten hold about 5% of the sample. Specimen: peripheral blood. The receptors derive from a woman between 35 and 50 years old with acute or convalescent COVID-19.

This chain joins TRBV6-6 and TRBJ1-6, with 10 bases that match TRBD1. The CDR3 covers 16 residues. CDR1 MNHNY and CDR2 SVGAGI come from the germline V gene (reference sequence). Trimming cost V 5 bases and J 9 bases; bases outside gene matches: 10. The CDR3 loop is CASSRSRDRGLSPLHF. The CDR3 bases are TGTGCCAGCAGTAGATCTCGAGACAGGGGGCTTTCACCCCTCCACTTT.

This chain uses TRBV24-1 with TRBJ2-2; 9 positions agree with TRBD1. This CDR3 has 17 amino acids. Germline assignment: CDR1 KGHDR and CDR2 SFDVKD. The ends lost 4 bases at V and 7 bases at J; junction bases unmatched: 12. CDR3 coding DNA: TGTGCCACCAGTGACCAGCCGGGACAGGGAAGAATCGGGGAGCTGTTTTTT. Protein sequence: CATSDQPGQGRIGELFF.

This clone was seen only once. The chain links TRBV5-1 to TRBJ1-6, with D maybe TRBD1 (5 bases). The CDR3 totals 14 residues. V lost 3 bases, J lost 7 bases, and 11 bases lay in between. Germline CDR1 is SGHRS and CDR2 is YFSETQ. The CDR3 here is CASSWGVENSPLHF. DNA for the CDR3: TGCGCCAGCAGCTGGGGGGTCGAGAATTCACCCCTCCACTTT.

This chain links TRBV30 with TRBJ2-3, with a possible D match to TRBD1 (6 bases). Germline lookup yields CDR1 GTSNPN and CDR2 SVGIG (reference sequence). The CDR3 sequence is 13 residues long. The V end lost 8 bases, the J end lost 2 bases, and 14 bases lay between the germline ends. The DNA of the CDR3 is TGTGCCCAGGGGAAGGGGTACACAGATACGCAGTATTTT. Amino acid sequence: CAQGKGYTDTQYF.

V gene TRBV6-5 combines with J gene TRBJ2-1, with 8 positions matching TRBD2. J gave up 0 bases and V 11 bases, and 6 bases lay outside the gene matches. Germline lookup yields CDR1 MNHEY and CDR2 SVGAGI. This CDR3 is built from 14 residues. In nucleotides, the CDR3 is TGTGCCTTCAGCGGGGGAGCCTCCTACAATGAGCAGTTCTTC. This encodes CAFSGGASYNEQFF.

This clone was picked up one time. The V gene is TRBV5-4, the J gene TRBJ1-4; TRBD1 aligns across 8 bases. This CDR3 has 14 amino acids. V lost 0 bases and J lost 5; bases outside the gene matches: 0. Germline V CDR1 and CDR2: SGHNT, YYREEE (reference sequence). CDR3 nucleotides: TGTGCCAGCAGCTTGGGACAGGGGAATGAAAAACTGTTTTTT. Encoded protein: CASSLGQGNEKLFF. The full variable domain, completed using reference TRBV5-4 and TRBJ1-4, is ETGVTQSPTHLIKTRGQQVTLRCSSQSGHNTVSWYQQALGQGPQFIFQYYREEENGRGNFPPRFSGLQFPNYSSELNVNALELDDSALYLCASSLGQGNEKLFFGSGTQLSVL.

This clone was detected once. The V gene is TRBV29-1, the J gene TRBJ1-2, with D uncertain. The V and J ends lost 3 bases and 8 bases respectively, with 10 bases between them. CDR3 length: 11 residues. Germline V gene lookup returns CDR1 SQVTM and CDR2 ANQGSEA. CDR3 nucleotide sequence: TGCAGCGTTGATGAGGGAATGGGCTACACCTTC. Protein product: CSVDEGMGYTF.

This rearrangement joins TRBV14 to TRBJ1-1; D not resolved. The CDR3 is 13 amino acids. V was clipped by 5 bases and J by 4 bases, with 11 bases between them. Per the germline V gene, CDR1 is SGHDN and CDR2 is FVKESK. For the CDR3, the DNA is TGTGCCAGCAGCGAAGCCCTAATCACTGAAGCTTTCTTT. Translating gives CASSEALITEAFF.

The V and J genes are TRBV19 and TRBJ1-6; 9 bases are shared with TRBD1. The germline V gene encodes CDR1 LNHDA and CDR2 SQIVND (reference sequence). The V gene end was trimmed by 6 bases and the J gene end by 9 bases; junction bases not matched to a gene: 12. The CDR3 spans 16 residues. As DNA, the CDR3 is TGTGCCAGTAGATCGGACAGGGGAGGGTTTCGTTCACCCCTCCACTTT. Its translation: CASRSDRGGFRSPLHF.

This chain uses TRBV21-1 with TRBJ1-1. TRBV21-1 is termed a pseudogene. This CDR3 has 16 amino acids. DNA for the CDR3: TGTGCCAGCAGCAGGCCCCTGCGCGGTCAGAACACTGAAGCTTTCTTT. Its translation: CASSRPLRGQNTEAFF.

The chain has TRBV7-9 and TRBJ1-2; TRBD1 agrees at 8 bases. V lost 4 bases, J lost 4 bases, and 11 bases stayed unmatched. The CDR3 length is 16 residues. Looked up from germline, CDR1 is SEHNR and CDR2 is FQNEAQ (reference sequence). The CDR3 loop is CASSSWSGTGIYGYTF. Written as DNA, the CDR3 is TGTGCCAGCAGCTCCTGGTCCGGGACAGGCATCTATGGCTACACCTTC.

The V call is TRBV5-5, the J call TRBJ1-4; 9 bases match TRBD1. This CDR3 has 14 amino acids. The V gene end was trimmed by 0 bases and the J gene end by 10 bases; junction bases not matched to a gene: 4. Germline V lookup: CDR1 SGHKS, CDR2 YYEKEE (reference sequence). The CDR3 spells CASSLAQGAGKLFF. Written as DNA, the CDR3 is TGTGCCAGCAGCTTGGCACAGGGGGCCGGAAAACTGTTTTTT.

For the CDR3, the DNA is TGTGCCAGCAGTTACTCAGGTGCGGGGAGAATAAGAGCTTTCTTT. Protein product: CASSYSGAGRIRAFF. This rearrangement joins TRBV6-6 to TRBJ1-1; D gene ambiguous. The CDR3 totals 15 residues. Per the germline V gene, CDR1 is MNHNY and CDR2 is SVGAGI (reference sequence). The V end lost 0 bases, the J end lost 10 bases, and 18 bases lay between the germline ends.

This clone came up a few times. The chain employs TRBV2 and TRBJ1-5, with no clear D. This CDR3 comprises 14 residues. The germline V gene encodes CDR1 SNHLY and CDR2 FYNNEI. Trimming removed 2 bases from V and 7 bases from J, with 12 bases in between. CDR3 in DNA: TGTGCCAGCAGTGAAAGGAGGGATTGGCAGCCCCAGCATTTT. It is translated as CASSERRDWQPQHF.

The chain carries TRBV6-5 and TRBJ2-1, with 12 bases lining up with TRBD2. This CDR3 has 14 amino acids. Per germline, CDR1 MNHEY and CDR2 SVGAGI. V lost 6 bases and J lost 12; bases outside the gene matches: 9. This chain's CDR3 is CASSRTSGARGQFF. The CDR3 region has the DNA TGTGCCAGCAGCCGGACTAGCGGGGCCCGGGGGCAGTTCTTC.

The rearrangement uses TRBV5-6 and TRBJ1-1; D not resolved. Trimming cost V 7 bases and J 6 bases, with 22 bases left between them. CDR3 length equals 15 residues. Germline assignment: CDR1 SGHDT and CDR2 YYEEEE. CDR3 sequence: CASEAWELSWPEAFF. In DNA form, the CDR3 reads TGTGCCAGCGAAGCTTGGGAGTTGTCCTGGCCTGAAGCTTTCTTT.

CDR3 DNA: TGTGCCAGCAGCCTGACAGCCATGAACACTGAAGCTTTCTTT. Translated: CASSLTAMNTEAFF. The V call is TRBV6-4, the J call TRBJ1-1, with D perhaps matching TRBD1 (5 bases). The germline V gene has CDR1 MRHNA and CDR2 SNTAGT. The ends were cut back, 6 bases at V and 0 bases at J, with 11 bases in the middle. This CDR3 region has 14 residues.

The chain joins TRBV5-8 to TRBJ1-2, with 7 nucleotides matching TRBD1. This CDR3 has 13 residues. Per germline, CDR1 SGHTS and CDR2 YDEGEE. V shed 5 bases, J shed 3 bases, and the junction held 4 bases outside the gene matches. DNA for the CDR3: TGTGCCAGCAGAGCCGGGACAGACTATGGCTACACCTTC. The encoded protein is CASRAGTDYGYTF.

The chain has TRBV3-1 (or the pseudogene TRBV3-2) and TRBJ1-6; no firm D call. Looked up from germline, CDR1 is LGHDT and CDR2 is YNNKEL (reference sequence). CDR3 length: 14 residues. With 4 bases removed from V and 10 bases from J, the gap between germline ends came to 14 bases. CDR3 loop: CASSPGRANSPLHF. The CDR3 DNA reads TGTGCCAGCAGCCCCGGGAGGGCTAACTCACCCCTCCACTTT.

The rearrangement joins TRBV19 to TRBJ2-5, with 9 bases lining up with TRBD1. This CDR3 comprises 13 residues. Germline V gives CDR1 LNHDA, CDR2 SQIVND (reference sequence). Germline trimming cut 5 bases from V and 5 bases from J; bases unmatched to any gene: 3. The CDR3 region has the DNA TGTGCCAGTAGTTGGGACAGGGTTGAGACCCAGTACTTC. It yields the protein CASSWDRVETQYF.

This CDR3 reads CAWSRSHRTGWAFF. In DNA, the CDR3 is TGTGCCTGGAGCCGATCTCATAGGACAGGGTGGGCTTTCTTT. The rearrangement uses TRBV30 and TRBJ1-1, with 8 bases identical to TRBD1. The CDR3 covers 14 residues. The V gene's germline CDR1 is GTSNPN and CDR2 SVGIG (reference sequence). The trim removed 3 bases at V and 11 bases at J, leaving 14 bases unmatched.

V usage is TRBV9 and J usage is TRBJ2-3; 7 nucleotides align to TRBD2. V dropped 4 bases and J dropped 2; count of bases not matched to a gene: 16. The CDR3 consists of 18 residues. Germline V gene lookup returns CDR1 SGDLS and CDR2 YYNGEE. The chain's CDR3 is CASSLTSRAGFSTDTQYF. CDR3 DNA: TGTGCCAGCAGCCTTACGTCAAGAGCGGGGTTCTCCACAGATACGCAGTATTTT.

Concerning this clone itself: The same CDR3 also results from other DNA sequences found in this sample. The J gene is TRBJ2-3, the V gene TRBV18; D ambiguous. The germline V gene encodes CDR1 KGHSH and CDR2 LQKENI. CDR3 length equals 14 residues. Trimming cost V 3 bases and J 0 bases, with 7 bases left between them. This CDR3 reads CASSPSRSTDTQYF. In DNA form, the CDR3 reads TGTGCCAGCTCACCTAGCCGGAGCACAGATACGCAGTATTTT.

The chain couples TRBV10-2 to TRBJ2-7; TRBD2 agrees at 11 bases. V dropped 2 bases and J dropped 7; count of bases not matched to a gene: 4. CDR1 and CDR2 (germline): WSHSY, SAAADI. The CDR3 length is 14 residues. The DNA for the CDR3 is TGCGCCAGCAGTGAGGTGACTAGCGGGGTTGAGCAGTACGTC. Amino acids: CASSEVTSGVEQYV.

This chain connects TRBV19 to TRBJ1-1; D gene uncertain. The germline V and J ends were trimmed by 3 bases and 1 base, with 9 bases remaining between them. The CDR3 length is 14 residues. Germline CDR1 and CDR2: LNHDA and SQIVND (reference sequence). In nucleotides, the CDR3 is TGTGCCAGTAGTATGGACTCACGGAACACTGAAGCTTTCTTT. This encodes CASSMDSRNTEAFF.

This clone occurred many times. The chain combines TRBV7-8 with TRBJ1-5, with unresolved D. The CDR3 has 13 amino acids. Germline-derived CDR1 and CDR2 are SGHVS and FQNEAQ. Trimming pared 4 bases from V and 1 base from J, leaving 5 bases between. CDR3 bases: TGTGCCAGCAGCTCTAACAGCAATCAGCCCCAGCATTTT. It is translated as CASSSNSNQPQHF.